This entry features one T cell receptor beta chain sequence. What this receptor recognizes is not known. Per-nucleotide qualities are absent, and no much larger clonotype sits a single base away. This sample was included in a study of pediatric ulcerative colitis (dated by TCRdb to the late 2010s). Notes on the research overall: Among the ulcerative colitis patients, about seven had pancolitis and two had left-sided colitis, and histology in every patient was consistent with ulcerative colitis. From about ten newly diagnosed, treatment-naive pediatric ulcerative colitis patients and a handful of non-IBD control children, paired blood and rectal samples were collected. By Pediatric Ulcerative Colitis Activity Index, a couple of patients had mild disease, several had moderate disease and three had acute severe colitis.

Study-wide conclusions, independent of this receptor: A couple of patients' blood samples yielded substantially fewer templates for technical reasons and were excluded from blood-rectal overlap analysis. Because the repertoires came from total lymphocyte DNA, rare subsets such as regulatory T cells may have patterns that are not reflected. A couple of rectal CDR3 clonotypes were found in every ulcerative colitis patient but in no control. Rectal repertoire features separated controls, mild-moderate and acute severe colitis patients; acute severe colitis showed reduced rectal diversity due to clonal expansions. With only a few individuals, the healthy control group was small. Significantly higher autologous blood-rectal clonal overlap was found in ulcerative colitis patients than in controls, which suggested increased T cell trafficking to inflamed tissue.

Rearranged CDR3 beta regions were amplified from genomic DNA with multiplex V and J primers using the immunoSEQ TRB Survey service. To keep depth equal across samples, survey-level sequencing depth of up to 500,000 reads per sample was applied. The libraries were purified, combined into pools and sequenced with Illumina technology. Regarding the original processing steps: immunoSEQ online tools were used for productive clonality, sample overlap, pairwise scatters, CDR3 beta length, V/D/J gene usage and productiveness. Alongside Shannon and Simpson indices, calculated diversity was computed as the number of unique rearrangements divided by total templates, multiplied by 100. Principal component analysis used the R prcomp function and ggbiplot package on Z-score normalized data. Morisita's index was used to quantify blood-rectal clonal overlap within each subject. Sourced from immuneACCESS, this table was stored by TCRdb with only in-frame sequences that have V and J called. A share of the clones is absent; for the studies checked, an unresolved V gene accounts for under half, and the remainder has no known explanation. Clonal size and the V and J genes are those of that table, whereas D and trimming came from the DNA. This sample gives under 6,000 clones in total; 89% of them show up just once. The ten largest make up 2% to 2.5% of the sample.

Ulcerative colitis patients had received no immunosuppressive medication before the diagnostic colonoscopy. A blood sample was drawn at the time of the colonoscopy. The Wizard kit (Promega) was used to extract genomic DNA from both blood and intestinal samples. Unmatched junction bases come to 7, with V trimmed by 6 bases and J by 5 bases. The germline V gene gives CDR1 as KGHSH and CDR2 as LQKENI. The CDR3, from cysteine to phenylalanine, totals 15 residues. Only the CDR3 DNA is retained, 45 bases long and in frame from the first base. The sequence came from a boy under 18 with mild ulcerative colitis. The sequence is built from TRBV18 and TRBJ2-1, with 10 central nucleotides matching TRBD1. The sample consisted of blood. The bases are TGTGCCAGCTCCCGACAGGGGGCGATCGACAATGAGCAGTTCTTC. Protein translation: CASSRQGAIDNEQFF. The entire variable domain, with the stretches around the CDR3 drawn from the reference TRBV18 and TRBJ2-1 proteins, is NAGVMQNPRHLVRRRGQEARLRCSPMKGHSHVYWYRQLPEEGLKFMVYLQKENIIDESGMPKERFSAEFPKEGPSILRIQQVVRGDSAAYFCASSRQGAIDNEQFFGPGTRLTVL.